This entry lists 32 T cell receptor beta chains sequenced from one sample in a study of cytomegalovirus exposure and HLA in healthy donors. Primers included in the PCR were 60 Vbeta and 13 Jbeta primers. Here immunoSEQ multiplex PCR was the method, and the copy in TCRdb shows in-frame clones only, minus some. The data contain 45,000 to 60,000 clones, around 70% of them singletons. Sequencing used PBMCs. These receptors all come from a woman aged 45-65 years in good health and CMV-seronegative.

The chain recombines TRBV11-2 with TRBJ2-7; maybe TRBD1 (6 bases). Germline V gives CDR1 SGHAT, CDR2 FQNNGV. Trimming took 3 bases from V and 2 from J, leaving 17 bases between them. This CDR3 region has 16 residues. The CDR3, as DNA: TGTGCCAGCAGCTTCGGTGGGGGCGGAAGAACCTACGAGCAGTACTTC. Protein: CASSFGGGGRTYEQYF.

The DNA of the CDR3 is TGTGCCAGCAGCGCTTACCGGCTTGGCGGGGGGGTAACAGATACGCAGTATTTT. It is translated as CASSAYRLGGGVTDTQYF. The chain carries TRBV9 and TRBJ2-3, with 9 bases fitting TRBD2. CDR1 is SGDLS and CDR2 is YYNGEE in the germline V gene. The V and J ends lost 3 bases and 3 bases, in that order; junction bases with no gene match: 14. The CDR3 is 18 residues long. The variable domain in full, completed from reference TRBV9 and TRBJ2-3, reads DSGVTQTPKHLITATGQRVTLRCSPRSGDLSVYWYQQSLDQGLQFLIQYYNGEERAKGNILERFSAQQFPDLHSELNLSSLELGDSALYFCASSAYRLGGGVTDTQYFGPGTRLTVL.

The V gene is TRBV9, the J gene TRBJ1-5; D perhaps matches TRBD1 (6 bases). Trimming removed 4 bases from V and 2 bases from J, with 10 bases in between. The CDR3 has 14 residues. CDR1 is SGDLS, CDR2 YYNGEE, per germline. The CDR3, as DNA: TGTGCCAGCAGCAAGGACAGCCGCAATCAGCCCCAGCATTTT. Translation: CASSKDSRNQPQHF.

The gene calls are TRBV30 and TRBJ1-2; D may be TRBD1 (6 bases). V was pared by 0 bases and J by 4 bases, with 24 bases between. This CDR3 region has 18 residues. The germline V gene encodes CDR1 GTSNPN and CDR2 SVGIG (reference sequence). The CDR3 nucleotides are TGTGCCTGGAGTGTACACATCGGCAGGGGAAGACGAGGCTATGGCTACACCTTC. Translation gives CAWSVHIGRGRRGYGYTF.

In DNA, the CDR3 is TGTGCCTGGAGTGTACAGGGCCTAGCGGGAAACTCTGGGGCCAACGTCCTGACTTTC. This gives the protein CAWSVQGLAGNSGANVLTF. The chain couples TRBV30 to TRBJ2-6; 9 bases map to TRBD2. This CDR3 has 19 residues. The trim removed 0 bases at V and 0 bases at J, leaving 9 bases unmatched. From germline, CDR1 is GTSNPN and CDR2 SVGIG (reference sequence).

The J gene is TRBJ1-2, the V gene TRBV28; TRBD1 matches 7 bases. The CDR3 runs to 13 residues. The ends lost 5 bases at V and 4 bases at J; junction bases unmatched: 4. Germline values: CDR1 MDHEN, CDR2 SYDVKM. Written as DNA, the CDR3 is TGTGCCAGCAGTCACGACAGGGTCTATGGCTACACCTTC. As protein: CASSHDRVYGYTF.

In its sample, this clone was seen a few times. The chain joins TRBV4-1 to TRBJ1-4; 7 bases fit TRBD1. Trimming at V came to 0 bases and at J to 7 bases, leaving 8 bases not matched to a gene. Germline CDR1 is MGHRA and CDR2 is YSYEKL. The CDR3 loop spans 16 amino acids. CDR3 loop: CASSQEGGWGSEKLFF. The CDR3 DNA follows: TGCGCCAGCAGCCAAGAAGGGGGCTGGGGGAGTGAAAAACTGTTTTTT.

The chain uses TRBV7-6 and TRBJ2-5, with 7 bases that match TRBD2. This CDR3 spans 14 amino acids. V trimming: 3 bases; J trimming: 1 base; junction bases outside the gene matches: 2. The germline V gene encodes CDR1 SGHVS and CDR2 FNYEAQ. The CDR3 DNA sequence: TGTGCCAGCAGCTTTTCTAGCGGCCAAGAGACCCAGTACTTC. Residues: CASSFSSGQETQYF.

Here the CDR3 DNA reads TGTGCCAGCAGTGAAGCAGGGACTAGCGGGGCCTACGAGCAGTACTTC. Its protein is CASSEAGTSGAYEQYF. The chain uses TRBV6-1 and TRBJ2-7; TRBD2 agrees at 13 bases. CDR1 and CDR2 (germline): MNHNS, SASEGT. V shed 0 bases and J 2 bases; nucleotides not matched to a gene: 1. The CDR3 spans 16 residues.

This chain joins TRBV28 and TRBJ1-4; D perhaps matches TRBD1 (5 bases). This CDR3 is 14 amino acids long. Trimming removed 5 bases from V and 8 bases from J, with 15 bases in between. CDR1 and CDR2 (germline): MDHEN, SYDVKM. In DNA form, the CDR3 reads TGTGCCAGCAGTAGTCAGGGCGTGGGGGAAAAACTGTTTTTT. Protein sequence: CASSSQGVGEKLFF.

This sequence joins TRBV9 and TRBJ2-3; 7 positions match TRBD2. Per the germline V gene, CDR1 is SGDLS and CDR2 is YYNGEE. The trim removed 1 base at V and 2 bases at J, leaving 4 bases unmatched. CDR3 length: 15 residues. Written as DNA, the CDR3 is TGTGCCAGCAGCGTATACGGGGGGACCACAGATACGCAGTATTTT. Translation: CASSVYGGTTDTQYF.

The chain couples TRBV25-1 to TRBJ2-3; 12 bases are a match to TRBD2. CDR1 is MGHDK and CDR2 is SYGVNS in the germline V gene. This CDR3 contains 17 residues. V gave up 0 bases and J gave up 4 bases; unmatched junction bases: 5. The CDR3 DNA is TGTGCCAGCAGTGAATATACGACTAGCGGGGGATCAGATACGCAGTATTTT. Translating gives CASSEYTTSGGSDTQYF.

The chain recombines TRBV5-6 with TRBJ2-7; a possible D gene is TRBD2 (6 bases). Trimming removed 4 bases from V and 4 bases from J, with 9 bases in between. The CDR3 consists of 12 residues. The V gene's germline CDR1 is SGHDT and CDR2 YYEEEE. CDR3: CASSGGKYEQYF. The CDR3 region has the DNA TGTGCCAGCAGCGGCGGGAAGTACGAGCAGTACTTC.

J is TRBJ2-2 and V is TRBV19; D might be TRBD2 (5 bases). Trimming took off 3 bases at V and 7 bases at J, with 6 bases between the two ends. CDR3 length: 12 residues. In germline, CDR1 is LNHDA, CDR2 SQIVND (reference sequence). CDR3 DNA: TGTGCCAGTAGTATTGGAGGCGGGGAGCTGTTTTTT. Translation: CASSIGGGELFF.

This clone was seen a few times. The rearrangement links TRBV28 to TRBJ2-7; 10 bases match TRBD1. Germline V lookup: CDR1 MDHEN, CDR2 SYDVKM. V was pared by 7 bases and J by 5 bases, with 8 bases of the junction left unmatched. The CDR3 length is 14 residues. CDR3 coding DNA: TGTGCCAGCACTCCGGACAGGGGGATGCACGAGCAGTACTTC. Residues: CASTPDRGMHEQYF.

The V and J genes are TRBV2 and TRBJ2-5; 11 positions agree with TRBD2. V gave up 5 bases and J gave up 5 bases; unmatched junction bases: 7. This CDR3 has 15 residues. Germline V gene sequence: CDR1 SNHLY, CDR2 FYNNEI. CDR3 region: CASSPLAGGGETQYF. The CDR3 DNA follows: TGTGCCAGCAGTCCTCTAGCGGGGGGTGGGGAGACCCAGTACTTC.

This chain joins TRBV4-2 and TRBJ1-2; D unclear. The CDR3 is 15 amino acids. Trimming took off 4 bases at V and 4 bases at J, with 16 bases between the two ends. Germline CDR1 and CDR2: LGHNA and YNFKEQ. The CDR3 bases are TGTGCCAGCAGCCCTTCTACCGGGGAGGCCTATGGCTACACCTTC. The encoded protein is CASSPSTGEAYGYTF.

This chain joins TRBV28 and TRBJ2-1, with a weak D call TRBD1 (6 bases). CDR1 is MDHEN, CDR2 SYDVKM, per germline. This CDR3 has 14 amino acids. V lost 6 bases and J 6 bases, leaving 15 bases between the germline ends. The CDR3 DNA reads TGTGCCAGCAGCCGACAGGTCCCCCCCAATGAGCAGTTCTTC. The encoded protein is CASSRQVPPNEQFF.

V is TRBV7-2 and J is TRBJ2-3; 8 bases match TRBD2. In germline, CDR1 is SGHTA, CDR2 FQGNSA. The V and J ends lost 1 base and 2 bases, in that order; junction bases with no gene match: 2. This CDR3 spans 15 amino acids. The CDR3 sequence: CASSLVAGYTDTQYF. DNA of the CDR3: TGTGCCAGCAGCTTAGTAGCGGGATACACAGATACGCAGTATTTT.

This clone was recorded only once. The chain combines TRBV28 with TRBJ2-7, with 9 bases identical to TRBD1. Unmatched junction bases numbered 19, after V lost 7 bases and J lost 12 bases. In germline, CDR1 is MDHEN, CDR2 SYDVKM. The CDR3 is 15 residues long. CDR3 residues: CASNDSGTGFAAGYF. Here the CDR3 DNA reads TGTGCCAGCAATGACTCCGGGACAGGGTTTGCGGCAGGGTACTTC.

This clone was seen a few times. In nucleotides, the CDR3 is TGCGCCAGCAGCTACTCCGGGACTAGCCCCTCCTACGAGCAGTACTTC. This translates into CASSYSGTSPSYEQYF. V usage is TRBV5-1 and J usage is TRBJ2-7; TRBD2 matches 9 bases. This CDR3 region has 16 residues. Trimming took 3 bases from V and 0 from J; bases not matched to a gene: 7. Germline assignment: CDR1 SGHRS and CDR2 YFSETQ. The full variable domain, rest sourced from reference TRBV5-1 and TRBJ2-7, is KAGVTQTPRYLIKTRGQQVTLSCSPISGHRSVSWYQQTPGQGLQFLFEYFSETQRNKGNFPGRFSGRQFSNSRSEMNVSTLELGDSALYLCASSYSGTSPSYEQYFGPGTRLTVT.

The chain employs TRBV4-2 and TRBJ2-1, with 8 nucleotides matching TRBD2. The CDR3 has 15 residues. J was trimmed by 4 bases and V by 4 bases; bases with no gene match: 6. Germline CDR1 and CDR2: LGHNA and YNFKEQ. The CDR3: CASSPSGGVYNEQFF. The CDR3 DNA is TGTGCCAGCAGCCCCAGCGGGGGAGTATACAATGAGCAGTTCTTC.

This clone showed up just a few times. The CDR3 coding sequence is TGTGCCAGTGGGGTAGGGGAAGGGGCCCAGCATTTT. Its protein is CASGVGEGAQHF. The chain recombines TRBV19 with TRBJ1-5; a possible D gene is TRBD1 (5 bases). Germline assignment: CDR1 LNHDA and CDR2 SQIVND (reference sequence). The ends were cut back, 8 bases at V and 11 bases at J, with 16 bases in the middle. This CDR3 region has 12 residues.

V gene TRBV5-1 combines with J gene TRBJ2-5; D is possibly TRBD2 (6 bases). V was pared by 0 bases and J by 11 bases, with 20 bases between. The CDR3 is made up of 15 amino acids. The germline gives CDR1 SGHRS, CDR2 YFSETQ. The CDR3 region is CASSLGSSGSGEQYF. CDR3 DNA: TGCGCCAGCAGCTTGGGTAGTTCGGGGTCGGGAGAGCAGTACTTC.

This chain connects TRBV29-1 to TRBJ2-7; tentatively, D is TRBD2 (6 bases). The CDR3 length is 13 residues. The V gene's germline CDR1 is SQVTM and CDR2 ANQGSEA. Trimming pared 2 bases from V and 6 bases from J, leaving 14 bases between. CDR3 sequence: CSVEREAGSEQYF. The CDR3 bases are TGCAGCGTTGAAAGAGAGGCGGGGAGCGAGCAGTACTTC.

J is TRBJ1-4 and V is TRBV28; 8 positions match TRBD1. Germline assignment: CDR1 MDHEN and CDR2 SYDVKM. With V trimmed by 7 bases and J by 12 bases, 13 bases remained unmatched. The CDR3 spans 14 residues. The CDR3 loop is CASKRGTGVYELFF. The CDR3, as DNA: TGTGCCAGCAAACGAGGGACAGGAGTATATGAACTGTTTTTT.

This chain uses TRBV5-4 with TRBJ1-1; 8 bases are shared with TRBD1. Unmatched junction bases numbered 17, after V lost 2 bases and J lost 11 bases. Looked up from germline, CDR1 is SGHNT and CDR2 is YYREEE (reference sequence). This CDR3 has 16 amino acids. This chain's CDR3 is CASSFRPGQATPEAFF. CDR3 sequence (DNA): TGTGCCAGCAGCTTTCGTCCGGGACAGGCAACTCCCGAGGCTTTCTTT.

This clone turned up a few times. This chain joins TRBV6-1 and TRBJ2-1, with D unresolved. The V gene's germline CDR1 is MNHNS and CDR2 SASEGT. The CDR3 totals 12 residues. The CDR3 nucleotides are TGTGCGGTAGAGAGCTCCTACAATGAGCAGTTCTTC. This gives the protein CAVESSYNEQFF.

The chain joins TRBV11-2 to TRBJ1-1, with TRBD1 matching over 9 bases. The CDR3 consists of 13 residues. Germline values: CDR1 SGHAT, CDR2 FQNNGV. The V gene end was trimmed by 7 bases and the J gene end by 5 bases; junction bases not matched to a gene: 5. DNA for the CDR3: TGTGCCAGCACCGACAGGGGGGTGACTGAAGCTTTCTTT. Amino acids: CASTDRGVTEAFF.

About this clone itself: Other DNA sequences within the sample encode an identical CDR3. The rearrangement joins TRBV27 to TRBJ1-5, with no clear D. CDR1 and CDR2 from the germline V gene are MNHEY and SMNVEV (reference sequence). The CDR3 consists of 15 residues. V was trimmed by 0 bases and J by 2 bases, leaving 8 bases between them. The CDR3 DNA is TGTGCCAGCAGTTTATCTGTGCGGGGCAATCAGCCCCAGCATTTT. Protein: CASSLSVRGNQPQHF.

This chain links TRBV6-1 with TRBJ1-1; no clear D. This CDR3 contains 15 residues. V was cut by 5 bases and J by 4 bases, with 17 bases left in between. CDR1 and CDR2 (germline): MNHNS, SASEGT. CDR3 DNA sequence: TGTGCCAGCAGTAGGGAGGCAGGTCGAGGCACTGAAGCTTTCTTT. It is translated as CASSREAGRGTEAFF.

A few counts support this clone. CDR3 region: CASSFDFSSYEQYF. The CDR3 DNA reads TGTGCCAGTAGCTTCGACTTTAGCTCCTACGAGCAGTACTTC. The chain couples TRBV19 to TRBJ2-7, with D unclear. From germline, CDR1 is LNHDA and CDR2 SQIVND (reference sequence). CDR3 length: 14 residues. Trimming pared 6 bases from V and 0 bases from J, leaving 12 bases between.